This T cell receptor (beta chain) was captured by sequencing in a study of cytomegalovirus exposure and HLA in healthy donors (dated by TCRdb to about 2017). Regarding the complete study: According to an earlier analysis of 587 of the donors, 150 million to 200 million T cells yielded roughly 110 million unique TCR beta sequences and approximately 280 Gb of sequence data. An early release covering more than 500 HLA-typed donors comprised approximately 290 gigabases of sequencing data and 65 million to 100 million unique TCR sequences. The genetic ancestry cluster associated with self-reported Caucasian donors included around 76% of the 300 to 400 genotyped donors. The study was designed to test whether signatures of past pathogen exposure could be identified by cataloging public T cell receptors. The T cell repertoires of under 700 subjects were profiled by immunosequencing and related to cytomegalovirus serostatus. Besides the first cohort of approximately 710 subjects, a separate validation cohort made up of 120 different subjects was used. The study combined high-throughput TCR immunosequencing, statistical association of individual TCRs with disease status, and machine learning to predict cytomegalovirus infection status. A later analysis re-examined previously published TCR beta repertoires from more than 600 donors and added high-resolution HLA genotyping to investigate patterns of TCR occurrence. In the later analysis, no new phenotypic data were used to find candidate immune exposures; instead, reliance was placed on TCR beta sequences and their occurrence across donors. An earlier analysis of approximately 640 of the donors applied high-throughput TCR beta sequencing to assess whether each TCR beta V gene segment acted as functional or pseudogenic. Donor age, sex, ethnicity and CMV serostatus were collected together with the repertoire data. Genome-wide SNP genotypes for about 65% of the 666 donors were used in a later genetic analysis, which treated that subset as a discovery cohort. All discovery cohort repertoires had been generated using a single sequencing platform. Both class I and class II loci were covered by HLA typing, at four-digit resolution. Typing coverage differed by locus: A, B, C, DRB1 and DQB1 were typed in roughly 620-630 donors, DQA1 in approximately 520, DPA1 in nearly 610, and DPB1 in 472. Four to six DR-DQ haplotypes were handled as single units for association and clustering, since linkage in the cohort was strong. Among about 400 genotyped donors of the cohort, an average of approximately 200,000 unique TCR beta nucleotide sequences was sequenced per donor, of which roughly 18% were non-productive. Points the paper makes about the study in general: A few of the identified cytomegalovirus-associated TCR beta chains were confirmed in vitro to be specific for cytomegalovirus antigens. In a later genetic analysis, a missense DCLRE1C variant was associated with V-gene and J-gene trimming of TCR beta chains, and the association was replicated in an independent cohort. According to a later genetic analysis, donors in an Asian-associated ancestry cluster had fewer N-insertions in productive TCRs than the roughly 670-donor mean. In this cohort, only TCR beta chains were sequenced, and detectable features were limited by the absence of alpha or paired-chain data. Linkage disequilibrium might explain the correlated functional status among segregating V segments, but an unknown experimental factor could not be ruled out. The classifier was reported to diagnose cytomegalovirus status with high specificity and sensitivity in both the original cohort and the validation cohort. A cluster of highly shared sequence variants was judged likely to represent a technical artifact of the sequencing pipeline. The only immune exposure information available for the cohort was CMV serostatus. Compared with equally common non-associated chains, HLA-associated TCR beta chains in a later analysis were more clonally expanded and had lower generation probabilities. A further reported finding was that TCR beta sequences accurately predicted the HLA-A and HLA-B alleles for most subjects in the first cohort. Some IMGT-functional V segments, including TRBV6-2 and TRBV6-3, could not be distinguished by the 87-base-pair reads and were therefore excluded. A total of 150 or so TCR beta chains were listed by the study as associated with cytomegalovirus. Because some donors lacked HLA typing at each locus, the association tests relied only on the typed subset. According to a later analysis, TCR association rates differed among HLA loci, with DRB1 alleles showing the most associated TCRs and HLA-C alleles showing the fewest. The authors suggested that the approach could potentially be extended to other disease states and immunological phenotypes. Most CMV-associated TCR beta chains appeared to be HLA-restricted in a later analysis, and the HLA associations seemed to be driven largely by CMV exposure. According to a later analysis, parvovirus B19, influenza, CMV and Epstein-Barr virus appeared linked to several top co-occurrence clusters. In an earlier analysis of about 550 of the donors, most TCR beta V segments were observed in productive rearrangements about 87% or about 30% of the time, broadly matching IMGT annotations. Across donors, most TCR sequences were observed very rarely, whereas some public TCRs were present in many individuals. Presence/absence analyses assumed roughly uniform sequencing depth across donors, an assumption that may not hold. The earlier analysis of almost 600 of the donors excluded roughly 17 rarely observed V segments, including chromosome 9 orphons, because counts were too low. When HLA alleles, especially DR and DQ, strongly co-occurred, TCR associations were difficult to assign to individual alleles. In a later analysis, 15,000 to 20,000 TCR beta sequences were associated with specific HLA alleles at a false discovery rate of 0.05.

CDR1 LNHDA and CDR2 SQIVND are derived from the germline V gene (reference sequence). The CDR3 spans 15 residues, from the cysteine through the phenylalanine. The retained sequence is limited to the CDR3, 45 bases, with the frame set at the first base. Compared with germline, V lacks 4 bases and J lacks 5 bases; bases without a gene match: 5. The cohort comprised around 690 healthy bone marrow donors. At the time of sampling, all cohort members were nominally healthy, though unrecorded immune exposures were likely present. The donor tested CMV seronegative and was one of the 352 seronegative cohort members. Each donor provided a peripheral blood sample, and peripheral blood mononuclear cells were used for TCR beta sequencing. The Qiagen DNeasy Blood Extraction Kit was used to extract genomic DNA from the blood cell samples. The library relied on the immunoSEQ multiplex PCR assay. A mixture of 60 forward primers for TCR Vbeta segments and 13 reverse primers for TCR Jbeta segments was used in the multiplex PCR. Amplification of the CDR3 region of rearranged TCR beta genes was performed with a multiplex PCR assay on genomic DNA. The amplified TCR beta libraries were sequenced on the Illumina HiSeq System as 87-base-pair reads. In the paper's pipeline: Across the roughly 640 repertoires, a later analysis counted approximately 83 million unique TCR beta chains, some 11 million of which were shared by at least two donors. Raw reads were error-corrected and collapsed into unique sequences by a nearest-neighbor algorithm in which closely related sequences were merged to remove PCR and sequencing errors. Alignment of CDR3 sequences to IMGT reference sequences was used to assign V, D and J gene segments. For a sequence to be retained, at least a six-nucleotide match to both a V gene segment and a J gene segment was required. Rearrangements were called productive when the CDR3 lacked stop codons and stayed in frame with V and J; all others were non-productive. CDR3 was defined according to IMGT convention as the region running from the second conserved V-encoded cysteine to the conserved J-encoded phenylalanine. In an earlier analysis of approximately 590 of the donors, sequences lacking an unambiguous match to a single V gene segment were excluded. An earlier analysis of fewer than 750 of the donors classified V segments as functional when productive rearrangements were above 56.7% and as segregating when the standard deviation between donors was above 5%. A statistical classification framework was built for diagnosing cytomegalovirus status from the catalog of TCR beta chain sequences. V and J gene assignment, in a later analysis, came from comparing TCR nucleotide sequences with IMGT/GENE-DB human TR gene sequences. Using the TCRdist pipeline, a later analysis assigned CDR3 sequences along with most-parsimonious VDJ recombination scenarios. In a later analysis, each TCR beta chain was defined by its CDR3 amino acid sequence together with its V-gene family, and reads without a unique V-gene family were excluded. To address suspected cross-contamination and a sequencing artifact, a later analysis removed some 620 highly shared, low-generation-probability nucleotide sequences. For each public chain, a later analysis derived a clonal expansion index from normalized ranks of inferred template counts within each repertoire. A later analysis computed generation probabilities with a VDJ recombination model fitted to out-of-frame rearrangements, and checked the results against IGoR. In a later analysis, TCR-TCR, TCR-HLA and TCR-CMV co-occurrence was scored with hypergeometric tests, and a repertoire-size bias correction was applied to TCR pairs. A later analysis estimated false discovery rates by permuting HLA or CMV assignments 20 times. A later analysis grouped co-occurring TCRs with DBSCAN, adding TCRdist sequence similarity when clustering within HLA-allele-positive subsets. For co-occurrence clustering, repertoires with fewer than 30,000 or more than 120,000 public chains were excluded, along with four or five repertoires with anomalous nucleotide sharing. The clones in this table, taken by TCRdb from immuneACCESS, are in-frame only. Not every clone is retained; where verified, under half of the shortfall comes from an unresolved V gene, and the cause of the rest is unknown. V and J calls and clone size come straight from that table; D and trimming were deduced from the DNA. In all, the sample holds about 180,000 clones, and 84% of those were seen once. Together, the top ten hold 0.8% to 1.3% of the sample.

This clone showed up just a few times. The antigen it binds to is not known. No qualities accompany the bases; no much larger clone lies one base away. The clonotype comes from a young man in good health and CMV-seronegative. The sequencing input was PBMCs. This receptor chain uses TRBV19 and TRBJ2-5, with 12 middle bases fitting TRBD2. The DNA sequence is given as TGTGCCAGTAGTACCCCGACTAGCGGGAGCGAGACCCAGTACTTC. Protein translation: CASSTPTSGSETQYF.